This TCR beta chain was recovered during a study of shared T cell receptors in the human thymus. Using immunoSEQ multiplex PCR, the repertoire was profiled, and TCRdb retains in-frame clones only, with some absent. The table lists hundreds of thousands of clones, 95% of them singletons. The TCR originated in a human donor. Source material: thymocytes.

The CDR3 DNA is TGTGCCAGCAGTCCACCTCTTACGGAGGGGGGGGGCACCGGGGAGCTGTTTTTT. Translation gives CASSPPLTEGGGTGELFF. The rearrangement links TRBV28 to TRBJ2-2, with D perhaps matching TRBD2 (7 bases). This CDR3 has 18 amino acids. CDR1 MDHEN and CDR2 SYDVKM come from the germline V gene. With 5 bases removed from V and 4 bases from J, the gap between germline ends came to 23 bases.